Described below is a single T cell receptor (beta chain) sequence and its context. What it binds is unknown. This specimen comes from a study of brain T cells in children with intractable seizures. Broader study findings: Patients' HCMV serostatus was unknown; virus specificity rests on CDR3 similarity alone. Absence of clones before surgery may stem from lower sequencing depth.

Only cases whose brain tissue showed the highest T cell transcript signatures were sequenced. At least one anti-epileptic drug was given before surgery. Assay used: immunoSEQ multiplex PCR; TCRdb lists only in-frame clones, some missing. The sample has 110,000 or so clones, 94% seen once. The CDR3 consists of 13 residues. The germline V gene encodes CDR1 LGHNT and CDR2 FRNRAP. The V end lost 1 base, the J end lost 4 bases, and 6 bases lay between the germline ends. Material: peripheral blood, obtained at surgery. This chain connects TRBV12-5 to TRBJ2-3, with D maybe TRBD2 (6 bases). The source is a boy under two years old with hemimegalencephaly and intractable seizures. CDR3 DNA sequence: TGTGCTAGTGGTTTGGGACTAGCAGATACGCAGTATTTT. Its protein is CASGLGLADTQYF.